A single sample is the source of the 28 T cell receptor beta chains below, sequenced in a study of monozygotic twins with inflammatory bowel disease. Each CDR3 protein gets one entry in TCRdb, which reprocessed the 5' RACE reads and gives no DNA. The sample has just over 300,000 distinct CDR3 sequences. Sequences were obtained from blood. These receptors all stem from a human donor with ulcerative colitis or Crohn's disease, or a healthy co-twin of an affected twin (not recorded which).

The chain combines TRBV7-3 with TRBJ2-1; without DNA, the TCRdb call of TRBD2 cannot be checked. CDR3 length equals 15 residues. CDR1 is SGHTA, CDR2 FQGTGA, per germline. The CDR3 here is CASSSRDFSYNEQFF.

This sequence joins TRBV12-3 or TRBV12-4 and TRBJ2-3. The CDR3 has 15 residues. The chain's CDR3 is CASSFGELDTDTQYF.

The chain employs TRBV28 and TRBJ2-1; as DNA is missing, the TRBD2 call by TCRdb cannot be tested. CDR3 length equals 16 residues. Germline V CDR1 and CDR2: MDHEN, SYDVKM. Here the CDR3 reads CATRGLAGGTYNEQFF.

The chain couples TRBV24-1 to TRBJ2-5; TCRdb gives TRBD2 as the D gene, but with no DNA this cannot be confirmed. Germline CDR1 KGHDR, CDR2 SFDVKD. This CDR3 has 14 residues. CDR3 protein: CATSETGVEETQYF.

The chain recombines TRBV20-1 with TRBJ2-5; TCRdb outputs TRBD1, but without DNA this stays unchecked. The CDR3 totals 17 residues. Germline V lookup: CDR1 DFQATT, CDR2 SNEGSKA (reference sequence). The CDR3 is CSASGRGRAPGQETQYF.

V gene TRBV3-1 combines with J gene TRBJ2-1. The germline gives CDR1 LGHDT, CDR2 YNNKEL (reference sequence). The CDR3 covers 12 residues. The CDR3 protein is CASSPTYNEQFF.

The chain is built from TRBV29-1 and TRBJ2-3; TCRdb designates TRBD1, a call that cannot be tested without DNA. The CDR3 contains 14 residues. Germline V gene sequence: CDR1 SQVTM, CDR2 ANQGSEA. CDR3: CSVEPTGGTDTQYF.

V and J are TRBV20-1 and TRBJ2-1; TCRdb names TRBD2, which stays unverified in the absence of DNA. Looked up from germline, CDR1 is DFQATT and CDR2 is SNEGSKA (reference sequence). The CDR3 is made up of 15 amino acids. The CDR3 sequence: CSAQTSGRSYNEQFF.

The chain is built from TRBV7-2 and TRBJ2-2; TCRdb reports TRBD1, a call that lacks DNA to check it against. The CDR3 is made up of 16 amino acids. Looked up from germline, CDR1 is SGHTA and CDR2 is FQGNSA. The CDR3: CAGSPRGPSNTGELFF.

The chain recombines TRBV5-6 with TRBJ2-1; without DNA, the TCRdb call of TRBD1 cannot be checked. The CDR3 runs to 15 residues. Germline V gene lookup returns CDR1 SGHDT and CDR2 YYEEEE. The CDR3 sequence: CASSYDRGRWHEQFF.

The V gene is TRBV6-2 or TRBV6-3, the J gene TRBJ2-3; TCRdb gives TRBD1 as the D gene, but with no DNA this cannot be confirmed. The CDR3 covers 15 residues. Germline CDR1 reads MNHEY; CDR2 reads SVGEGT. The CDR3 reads CASSYLGGLGDTQYF.

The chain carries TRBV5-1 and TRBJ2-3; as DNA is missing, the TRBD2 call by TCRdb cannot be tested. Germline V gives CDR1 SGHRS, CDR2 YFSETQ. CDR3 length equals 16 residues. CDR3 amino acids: CASSLGLAYGTDTQYF. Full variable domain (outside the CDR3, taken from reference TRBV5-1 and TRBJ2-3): KAGVTQTPRYLIKTRGQQVTLSCSPISGHRSVSWYQQTPGQGLQFLFEYFSETQRNKGNFPGRFSGRQFSNSRSEMNVSTLELGDSALYLCASSLGLAYGTDTQYFGPGTRLTVL.

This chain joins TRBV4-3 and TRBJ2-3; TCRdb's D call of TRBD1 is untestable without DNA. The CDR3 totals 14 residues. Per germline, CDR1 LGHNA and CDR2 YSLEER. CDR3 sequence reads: CASSQIGGGGAQYF.

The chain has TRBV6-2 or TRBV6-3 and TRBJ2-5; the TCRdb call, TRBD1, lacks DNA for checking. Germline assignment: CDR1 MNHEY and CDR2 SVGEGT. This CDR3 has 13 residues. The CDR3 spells CASRTTGAETQYF.

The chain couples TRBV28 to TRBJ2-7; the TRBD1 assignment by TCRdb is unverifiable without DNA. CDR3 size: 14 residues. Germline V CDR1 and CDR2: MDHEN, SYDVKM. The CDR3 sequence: CASSSNYRQNEQYF.

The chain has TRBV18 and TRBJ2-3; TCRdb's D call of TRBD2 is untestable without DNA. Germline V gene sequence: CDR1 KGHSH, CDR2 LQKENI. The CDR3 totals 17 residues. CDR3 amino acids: CASSPGSGPFGKDTQYF.

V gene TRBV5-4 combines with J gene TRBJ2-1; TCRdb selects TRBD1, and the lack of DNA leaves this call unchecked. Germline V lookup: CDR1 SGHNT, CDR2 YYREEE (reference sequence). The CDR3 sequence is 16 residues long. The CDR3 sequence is CASSSEGRSSYNEQFF.

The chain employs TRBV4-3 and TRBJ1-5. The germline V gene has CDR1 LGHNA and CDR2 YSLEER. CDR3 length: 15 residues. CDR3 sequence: CASSHRANSNQPQHF.

The CDR3 reads CASSLNSGVTDTQYF. The J gene is TRBJ2-3, the V gene TRBV12-3 or TRBV12-4; TCRdb returns TRBD2, unconfirmable since there is no DNA. This CDR3 has 15 residues.

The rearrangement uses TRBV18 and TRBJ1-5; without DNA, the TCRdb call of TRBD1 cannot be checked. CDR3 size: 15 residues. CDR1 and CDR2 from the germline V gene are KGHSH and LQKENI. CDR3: CASSPPGTELKPQHF.

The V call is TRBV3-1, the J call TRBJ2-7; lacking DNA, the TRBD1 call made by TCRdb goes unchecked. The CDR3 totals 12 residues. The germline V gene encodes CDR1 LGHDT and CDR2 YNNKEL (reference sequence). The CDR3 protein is CASSHSRGEQYF.

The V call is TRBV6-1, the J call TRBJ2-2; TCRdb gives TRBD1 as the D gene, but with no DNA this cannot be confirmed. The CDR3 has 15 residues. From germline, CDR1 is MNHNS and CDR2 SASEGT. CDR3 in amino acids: CASRPPSGLTGELFF.

The CDR3 reads CASSPGSGNEQFF. The chain couples TRBV5-1 to TRBJ2-1; TCRdb's assignment of TRBD1 cannot be checked, as there is no DNA. The CDR3 contains 13 residues. Germline V gives CDR1 SGHRS, CDR2 YFSETQ. Full variable domain (missing parts from reference TRBV5-1 and TRBJ2-1): KAGVTQTPRYLIKTRGQQVTLSCSPISGHRSVSWYQQTPGQGLQFLFEYFSETQRNKGNFPGRFSGRQFSNSRSEMNVSTLELGDSALYLCASSPGSGNEQFFGPGTRLTVL.

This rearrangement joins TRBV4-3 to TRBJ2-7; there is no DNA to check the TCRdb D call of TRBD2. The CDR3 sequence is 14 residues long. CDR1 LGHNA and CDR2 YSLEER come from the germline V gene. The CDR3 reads CASGQELAAYEQYF.

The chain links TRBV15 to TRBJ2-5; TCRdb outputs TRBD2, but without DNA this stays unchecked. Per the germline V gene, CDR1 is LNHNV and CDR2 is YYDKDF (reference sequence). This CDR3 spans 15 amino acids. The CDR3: CATSRVKAWEETQYF. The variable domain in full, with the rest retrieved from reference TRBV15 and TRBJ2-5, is DAMVIQNPRYQVTQFGKPVTLSCSQTLNHNVMYWYQQKSSQAPKLLFHYYDKDFNNEADTPDNFQSRRPNTSFCFLDIRSPGLGDTAMYLCATSRVKAWEETQYFGPGTRLLVL.

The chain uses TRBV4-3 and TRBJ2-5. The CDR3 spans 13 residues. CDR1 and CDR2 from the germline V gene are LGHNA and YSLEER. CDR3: CASSQVGQETQYF.

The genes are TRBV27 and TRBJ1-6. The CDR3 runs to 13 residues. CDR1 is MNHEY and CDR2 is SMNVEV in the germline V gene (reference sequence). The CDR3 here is CASSLRVNSPLHF.

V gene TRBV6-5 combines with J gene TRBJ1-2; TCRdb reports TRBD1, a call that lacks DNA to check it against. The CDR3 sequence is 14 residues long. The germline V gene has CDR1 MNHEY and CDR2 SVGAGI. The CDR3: CASSYSGAENGYTF.